Given below is one T cell receptor beta chain in context. The entry originates in a study of blood T cell repertoires in COVID-19. Repertoires were generated with immunoSEQ multiplex PCR, while TCRdb's copy carries only in-frame clones and drops some. The table records 65,000 to 90,000 clones, almost 85% of them present only once. The origin of this receptor is a man aged 55 to 70 with acute or convalescent COVID-19. The sequenced sample was peripheral blood.

The CDR3, as DNA: TGTGCCAGCTCAACCGGGAGCAATGGTGCTTTCTTT. Translating it yields CASSTGSNGAFF. The chain links TRBV18 to TRBJ1-1; D unclear. Germline CDR1 is KGHSH and CDR2 is LQKENI. The CDR3 has 12 residues. Trimming removed 5 bases at V and 11 bases at J, with 15 bases between.